This TCR beta chain came from a study of shared clonotypes between healthy human individuals. The study's findings and limits: Sampling involved blood alone; tissue repertoires likely differ.

To note about this clone: The antigen is unknown.

This CDR3 comprises 16 residues. V was cut by 1 base and J by 0 bases, with 12 bases left in between. Germline V gene lookup returns CDR1 SEHNR and CDR2 FQNEAQ (reference sequence). Every subset had its genomic DNA shared out evenly among several immunoSEQ plates. The assay was immunoSEQ multiplex PCR, and TCRdb's table has in-frame clones only and misses some. Among a few hundred thousand clones listed, roughly four fifths were seen once. This chain connects TRBV7-9 to TRBJ1-1; TRBD1 might be the D (5 bases). The clonotype comes from a woman aged 40 to 50 in good health. Some clones in this sample may be carry-over from other donors' samples. Sequencing input: PBMCs. For the CDR3, the DNA is TGTGCCAGCAGCTTAGGCGGGGGAAAGATGAACACTGAAGCTTTCTTT. Its protein is CASSLGGGKMNTEAFF. The whole variable domain, filled in from reference TRBV7-9 and TRBJ1-1, reads DTGVSQNPRHKITKRGQNVTFRCDPISEHNRLYWYRQTLGQGPEFLTYFQNEAQLEKSRLLSDRFSAERPKGSFSTLEIQRTEQGDSAMYLCASSLGGGKMNTEAFFGQGTRLTVV.